The 29 T cell receptor beta chains presented below share a single source sample, sequenced in a study of beta chain features in type 1 diabetes (dated by TCRdb to 2017 to 2018). Library method: the immunoSEQ multiplex PCR assay. The entire isolated RNA was reverse transcribed using the High Capacity cDNA Reverse Transcription Kit, and thus expressed TCRB transcripts were sequenced. TCRdb provides this immuneACCESS table in a form limited to in-frame rearrangements. Some clones are lacking; in checked studies, under half of them reflect an unresolved V gene, and why the rest are absent is not known. In all, the sample holds around 500,000 clones, and 30% of those were seen once. The ten largest clonotypes hold 0.05% to 0.065% of the sample. The sequenced sample consisted of naive CD4+ T cells from blood. The sample's cell subset or site label is to be understood as: true naive CD4+ T cells. Receptors were obtained from a man aged 18 to 29 in good health.

The chain carries TRBV6-5 and TRBJ2-3; perhaps D is TRBD1 or TRBD2 (5 bases each). The germline V and J ends were trimmed by 6 bases and 2 bases, with 12 bases remaining between them. There are 14 residues in the CDR3. Per the germline V gene, CDR1 is MNHEY and CDR2 is SVGAGI. CDR3 DNA sequence: TGTGCCAGCAGCGATGGGGGATACACAGATACGCAGTATTTT. Translating it yields CASSDGGYTDTQYF.

This clone appeared a few times. The chain has TRBV4-2 and TRBJ1-1; weak D call: TRBD1 (5 bases). This CDR3 is 15 amino acids long. The V and J ends lost 0 bases and 3 bases respectively, with 11 bases between them. The germline CDR1 and CDR2 sequences are LGHNA and YNFKEQ. CDR3 amino acids: CASSQDQGRDTEAFF. The CDR3 DNA reads as TGTGCCAGCAGCCAAGATCAGGGTCGGGACACTGAAGCTTTCTTT.

The sample holds a few counts of this clone. Other nucleotide sequences from this sample produce the same CDR3. The chain has TRBV29-1 and TRBJ1-1, with D maybe TRBD1 (5 bases). Germline CDR1 SQVTM, CDR2 ANQGSEA. The CDR3 runs to 12 residues. Trimming took 6 bases from V and 5 from J, leaving 13 bases between them. In nucleotides, the CDR3 is TGCAGCGTCGATAGGGGAGGGACTGAAGCTTTCTTT. Its protein product is CSVDRGGTEAFF.

This clone was seen just once. In DNA, the CDR3 is TGTGCCTGGAGTGTTGGATTAGCGCGTTACAATGAGCAGTTCTTC. Translating it yields CAWSVGLARYNEQFF. The V and J genes are TRBV30 and TRBJ2-1; D is possibly TRBD2 (5 bases). Trimming shortened V by 0 bases and J by 4 bases, and 13 bases separated the two germline ends. Germline CDR1 GTSNPN, CDR2 SVGIG (reference sequence). This CDR3 is built from 15 residues.

This clone came up once. This chain joins TRBV30 and TRBJ2-7; 8 nucleotides agree with TRBD1. CDR3 size: 13 residues. Germline V CDR1 and CDR2: GTSNPN, SVGIG (reference sequence). The V gene end was trimmed by 2 bases and the J gene end by 5 bases; junction bases not matched to a gene: 5. The CDR3 DNA follows: TGTGCCTGGAGTCCAGGGGGCCGAAACGAGCAGTACTTC. Protein product: CAWSPGGRNEQYF.

With regard to this clone: This specimen includes other DNA sequences encoding the same CDR3. The V call is TRBV29-1, the J call TRBJ2-3; possible D gene TRBD2, 5 bases. Germline CDR1 is SQVTM and CDR2 is ANQGSEA. The length of the CDR3 is 13 residues. Trimming took off 6 bases at V and 3 bases at J, with 13 bases between the two ends. Here the CDR3 reads CSVRAGGTDTQYF. CDR3 nucleotide sequence: TGCAGCGTACGAGCTGGAGGAACAGATACGCAGTATTTT.

V and J are TRBV28 and TRBJ2-7; D uncertain. Trimming cost V 5 bases and J 5 bases, with 7 bases left between them. The CDR3 extends over 11 amino acids. Germline CDR1 and CDR2: MDHEN and SYDVKM. The CDR3 sequence is CASSPTDEQYF. The CDR3 DNA follows: TGTGCCAGCAGTCCCACAGACGAGCAGTACTTC.

The V and J genes are TRBV5-1 and TRBJ1-2; D is undetermined. Deletions cut 1 base from V and 8 bases from J, with 12 bases between. This CDR3 spans 13 amino acids. The germline CDR1 and CDR2 sequences are SGHRS and YFSETQ. DNA of the CDR3: TGCGCCAGCAGCTTGCATTCAGGAGAGGGCTACACCTTC. Translating gives CASSLHSGEGYTF. The full variable domain, its missing parts supplied by reference TRBV5-1 and TRBJ1-2, is KAGVTQTPRYLIKTRGQQVTLSCSPISGHRSVSWYQQTPGQGLQFLFEYFSETQRNKGNFPGRFSGRQFSNSRSEMNVSTLELGDSALYLCASSLHSGEGYTFGSGTRLTVV.

The genes are TRBV7-8 and TRBJ2-5; D call uncertain. There are 13 residues in the CDR3. Germline V gene data show CDR1 as SGHVS and CDR2 as FQNEAQ. The ends were cut back, 7 bases at V and 2 bases at J, with 11 bases in the middle. CDR3 in DNA: TGTGCCAGCATAGACCGAGGACAAGAGACCCAGTACTTC. Translated, it gives CASIDRGQETQYF.

A note on this clone: The same CDR3 can be traced to other DNA sequences in this sample. The V call is TRBV30, the J call TRBJ1-5; maybe TRBD1 (5 bases). Germline CDR1 GTSNPN, CDR2 SVGIG (reference sequence). The CDR3 spans 12 residues. Trimming stripped 4 bases from V and 4 bases from J, with 8 bases between. In DNA, the CDR3 is TGTGCCTGGAATGGGGGGAATCAGCCCCAGCATTTT. This codes for CAWNGGNQPQHF.

The chain links TRBV29-1 to TRBJ2-7, with 7 bases matching TRBD1. This CDR3 is built from 13 residues. Per the germline V gene, CDR1 is SQVTM and CDR2 is ANQGSEA. The V segment lost 3 bases and the J segment 0 bases; nucleotides outside the gene matches: 2. The CDR3: CSVDRDSSYEQYF. DNA for the CDR3: TGCAGCGTTGACAGGGACAGCTCCTACGAGCAGTACTTC.

The CDR3 DNA sequence: TGTGCCTGGCAGGGGGCTGAGACCCAGTACTTC. It yields the protein CAWQGAETQYF. The chain is built from TRBV30 and TRBJ2-5; 8 nucleotides agree with TRBD1. Trimming at V came to 5 bases and at J to 5 bases, leaving 1 base not matched to a gene. CDR1 GTSNPN and CDR2 SVGIG come from the germline V gene (reference sequence). The CDR3 extends over 11 amino acids.

This clone came up a few times. This chain links TRBV30 with TRBJ1-5, with D perhaps matching TRBD1 (5 bases). V was cut by 6 bases and J by 6 bases, with 15 bases left in between. The V gene's germline CDR1 is GTSNPN and CDR2 SVGIG (reference sequence). The CDR3 length is 13 residues. CDR3 region: CACTTGLGQPQHF. The CDR3 region has the DNA TGTGCCTGTACTACAGGTTTAGGTCAGCCCCAGCATTTT. The variable domain in full, with the rest retrieved from reference TRBV30 and TRBJ1-5, is SQTIHQWPATLVQPVGSPLSLECTVEGTSNPNLYWYRQAAGRGLQLLFYSVGIGQISSEVPQNLSASRPQDRQFILSSKKLLLSDSGFYLCACTTGLGQPQHFGDGTRLSIL.

This clone was observed a handful of times. This sequence joins TRBV11-2 and TRBJ2-1; the D is unclear. Deletions cut 3 bases from V and 6 bases from J, with 9 bases between. This CDR3 has 13 amino acids. Germline V gene sequence: CDR1 SGHAT, CDR2 FQNNGV. The CDR3 spells CASSLLGLNEQFF. CDR3 sequence (DNA): TGTGCCAGCAGCTTGCTAGGTCTCAATGAGCAGTTCTTC.

Notes on this clone: In the same sample, other DNA sequences code for this CDR3. The chain has TRBV5-1 and TRBJ2-1; 7 nucleotides align to TRBD2. V dropped 0 bases and J dropped 4; count of bases not matched to a gene: 4. Germline V gene data show CDR1 as SGHRS and CDR2 as YFSETQ. The CDR3 spans 15 residues. In DNA, the CDR3 is TGCGCCAGCAGCTTGGGGGCTAGCGGTTACAATGAGCAGTTCTTC. Its translation: CASSLGASGYNEQFF.

The gene calls are TRBV6-5 and TRBJ1-2, with 8 positions matching TRBD1. The CDR3 covers 14 residues. Germline V gene data show CDR1 as MNHEY and CDR2 as SVGAGI. J gave up 7 bases and V 4 bases, and 8 bases lay outside the gene matches. The CDR3 coding sequence is TGTGCCAGCAGTTTTCTGGACAGGGAGAGTGGCTACACCTTC. Its translation: CASSFLDRESGYTF.

This clone was seen only once. The rearrangement uses TRBV7-8 and TRBJ2-4, with 12 positions matching TRBD2. The CDR3 consists of 17 residues. V was clipped by 2 bases and J by 6 bases; unmatched bases: 8. Germline-derived CDR1 and CDR2 are SGHVS and FQNEAQ. The CDR3 nucleotides are TGTGCCAGCAGCTTAAGACTAGCGGGAGCTCAGGGAAACATTCAGTACTTC. This gives the protein CASSLRLAGAQGNIQYF.

This clone was seen more than once but under ten times. The chain uses TRBV7-2 and TRBJ2-1, with 9 bases fitting TRBD1. Germline assignment: CDR1 SGHTA and CDR2 FQGNSA. Germline trimming cut 5 bases from V and 0 bases from J; bases unmatched to any gene: 5. This CDR3 is 16 amino acids long. The CDR3 loop reads CASSPRDRASYNEQFF. The CDR3 nucleotides are TGTGCCAGCAGCCCTCGGGACAGGGCCTCCTACAATGAGCAGTTCTTC.

This clone turned up a few times. The rearrangement links TRBV28 to TRBJ2-2, with TRBD2 matching over 10 bases. The CDR3 is 15 residues long. In germline, CDR1 is MDHEN, CDR2 SYDVKM. Trimming removed 4 bases from V and 6 bases from J; junction bases left unmatched: 5. CDR3 region: CASSSPSGRAGELFF. The CDR3 coding sequence is TGTGCCAGCAGTTCCCCGAGCGGGAGGGCCGGGGAGCTGTTTTTT.

This clone was seen a few times. This sample also contains other DNA sequences that code for the same CDR3. This sequence joins TRBV29-1 and TRBJ2-3; D ambiguous. Per germline, CDR1 SQVTM and CDR2 ANQGSEA. This CDR3 is 12 amino acids long. V lost 4 bases and J lost 4, with 9 bases in between. CDR3 bases: TGCAGCGTTGCCCCTACCTCAGATACGCAGTATTTT. Amino acid sequence: CSVAPTSDTQYF.

This chain joins TRBV11-2 and TRBJ1-4; a weak D match, TRBD1 (5 bases). Germline V CDR1 and CDR2: SGHAT, FQNNGV. CDR3 length: 15 amino acids. The V and J ends lost 5 bases and 7 bases respectively, with 17 bases between them. The CDR3 nucleotides are TGTGCCAGCAGCACCCGTCCAGGGCCGGGTGAAAAACTGTTTTTT. This codes for CASSTRPGPGEKLFF.

The rearrangement links TRBV25-1 to TRBJ1-4; D is uncertain. Germline values: CDR1 MGHDK, CDR2 SYGVNS. The CDR3 sequence is 11 residues long. V dropped 6 bases and J dropped 5 bases, with 4 bases sitting between them. CDR3 sequence (DNA): TGTGCCAGCAGAGAGAATGAAAAACTGTTTTTT. It translates to CASRENEKLFF. The full variable domain, rest sourced from reference TRBV25-1 and TRBJ1-4, is EADIYQTPRYLVIGTGKKITLECSQTMGHDKMYWYQQDPGMELHLIHYSYGVNSTEKGDLSSESTVSRIRTEHFPLTLESARPSHTSQYLCASRENEKLFFGSGTQLSVL.

This clone showed up just a few times. The V gene is TRBV10-3, the J gene TRBJ2-5; possible D gene TRBD2, 6 bases. Trimming left V 3 bases short and J 4 bases short, with 9 bases between. CDR3 length: 13 residues. CDR1 ENHRY and CDR2 SYGVKD come from the germline V gene. CDR3 sequence: CAISDVGGETQYF. The CDR3 bases are TGTGCCATCAGTGATGTGGGAGGAGAGACCCAGTACTTC.

The V and J genes are TRBV7-8 and TRBJ1-2; weak D call: TRBD1 (5 bases). CDR1 is SGHVS and CDR2 is FQNEAQ in the germline V gene. The CDR3 has 15 residues. V shed 5 bases and J shed 2 bases, with 15 bases lying between them. The CDR3 is CASSPVGPLNYGYTF. The CDR3 DNA reads as TGTGCCAGCAGCCCAGTGGGGCCCCTAAACTATGGCTACACCTTC.

A few counts support this clone. This chain joins TRBV30 and TRBJ1-5; D is perhaps TRBD1 (5 bases). CDR1 is GTSNPN, CDR2 SVGIG, per germline (reference sequence). This CDR3 comprises 15 residues. Trimming cost V 0 bases and J 2 bases, with 11 bases left between them. For the CDR3, the DNA is TGTGCCTGGAGTGTACAGACGGGGGGCAATCAGCCCCAGCATTTT. It is translated as CAWSVQTGGNQPQHF. Full variable domain (missing parts from reference TRBV30 and TRBJ1-5): SQTIHQWPATLVQPVGSPLSLECTVEGTSNPNLYWYRQAAGRGLQLLFYSVGIGQISSEVPQNLSASRPQDRQFILSSKKLLLSDSGFYLCAWSVQTGGNQPQHFGDGTRLSIL.

The CDR3 DNA reads as TGTGCCAGCAGTTTCCGGGACTTGAGGAGAGAGCAGTTCTTC. This codes for CASSFRDLRREQFF. The J gene is TRBJ2-1, the V gene TRBV27; a weak D match, TRBD2 (6 bases). Trimming took off 3 bases at V and 10 bases at J, with 16 bases between the two ends. From germline, CDR1 is MNHEY and CDR2 SMNVEV (reference sequence). The CDR3 totals 14 residues.

The V and J genes are TRBV2 and TRBJ1-4, with 8 bases fitting TRBD1. Germline lookup yields CDR1 SNHLY and CDR2 FYNNEI. This CDR3 spans 14 amino acids. V was pared by 2 bases and J by 7 bases, with 3 bases of the junction left unmatched. The CDR3 nucleotides read TGTGCCAGCAGTGAACGGACAGGGAGTGAAAAACTGTTTTTT. Encoded protein: CASSERTGSEKLFF.

This clone was observed a handful of times. The chain employs TRBV14 and TRBJ2-1; a possible D gene is TRBD1 (5 bases). Germline CDR1 reads SGHDN; CDR2 reads FVKESK. With 1 base removed from V and 4 bases from J, the gap between germline ends came to 17 bases. This CDR3 is 17 amino acids long. The CDR3 DNA follows: TGTGCCAGCAGCCAAGGTGTAGGCAGGGCGGTATACAATGAGCAGTTCTTC. The encoded protein is CASSQGVGRAVYNEQFF.

This clone was seen a handful of times. This chain uses TRBV29-1 with TRBJ2-3; D assignment may be TRBD1 or TRBD2 (5 bases each). Germline CDR1 is SQVTM and CDR2 is ANQGSEA. CDR3 length equals 11 residues. V was clipped by 2 bases and J by 10 bases, with 10 bases between them. The CDR3 DNA sequence: TGCAGCGTTGAAATGGGGGTGGCGCAGTATTTT. Translating it yields CSVEMGVAQYF.